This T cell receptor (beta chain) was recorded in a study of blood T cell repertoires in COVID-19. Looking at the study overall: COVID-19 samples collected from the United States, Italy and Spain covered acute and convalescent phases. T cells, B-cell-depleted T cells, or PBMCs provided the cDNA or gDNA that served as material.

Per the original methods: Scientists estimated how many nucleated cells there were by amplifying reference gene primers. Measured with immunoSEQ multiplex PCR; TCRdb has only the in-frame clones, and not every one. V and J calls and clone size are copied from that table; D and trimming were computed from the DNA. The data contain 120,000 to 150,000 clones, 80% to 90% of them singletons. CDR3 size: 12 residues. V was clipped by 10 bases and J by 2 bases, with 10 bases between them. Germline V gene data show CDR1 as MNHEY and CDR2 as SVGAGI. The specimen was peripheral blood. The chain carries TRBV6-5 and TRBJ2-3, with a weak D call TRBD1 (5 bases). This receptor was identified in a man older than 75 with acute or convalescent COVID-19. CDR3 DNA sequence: TGTGCCATCACAGGCGTCACAGATACGCAGTATTTT. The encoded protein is CAITGVTDTQYF.